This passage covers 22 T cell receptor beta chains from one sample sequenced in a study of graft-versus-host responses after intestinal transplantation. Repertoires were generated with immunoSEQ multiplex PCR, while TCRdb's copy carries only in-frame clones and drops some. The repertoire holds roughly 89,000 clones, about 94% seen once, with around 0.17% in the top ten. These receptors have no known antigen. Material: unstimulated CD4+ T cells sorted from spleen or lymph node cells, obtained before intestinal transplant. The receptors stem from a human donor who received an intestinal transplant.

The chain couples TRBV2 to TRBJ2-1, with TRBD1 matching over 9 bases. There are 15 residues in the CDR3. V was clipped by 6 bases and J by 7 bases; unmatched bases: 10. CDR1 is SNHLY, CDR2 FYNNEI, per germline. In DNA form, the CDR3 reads TGTGCCAGCAGGTCCGACAGGGGGGGAAATAATGAGCAGTTCTTC. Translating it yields CASRSDRGGNNEQFF.

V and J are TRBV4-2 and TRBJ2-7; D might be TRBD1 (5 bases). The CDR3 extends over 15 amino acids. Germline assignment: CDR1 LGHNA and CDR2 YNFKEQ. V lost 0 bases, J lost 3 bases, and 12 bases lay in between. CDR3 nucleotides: TGTGCCAGCAGCCAAGACTACCAGGGTATCTACGAGCAGTACTTC. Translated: CASSQDYQGIYEQYF.

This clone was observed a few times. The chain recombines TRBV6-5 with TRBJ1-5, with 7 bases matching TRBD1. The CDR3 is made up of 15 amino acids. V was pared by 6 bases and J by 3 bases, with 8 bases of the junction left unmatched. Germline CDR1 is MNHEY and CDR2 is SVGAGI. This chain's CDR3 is CASSYGGQPNQPQHF. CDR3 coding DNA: TGTGCCAGCAGCTACGGGGGACAGCCCAATCAGCCCCAGCATTTT.

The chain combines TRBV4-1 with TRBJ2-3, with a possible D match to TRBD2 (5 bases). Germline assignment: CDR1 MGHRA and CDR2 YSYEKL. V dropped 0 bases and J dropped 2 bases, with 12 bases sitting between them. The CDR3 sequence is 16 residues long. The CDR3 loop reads CASSQDRIGDTDTQYF. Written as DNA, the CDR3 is TGCGCCAGCAGCCAAGATCGAATCGGGGACACAGATACGCAGTATTTT.

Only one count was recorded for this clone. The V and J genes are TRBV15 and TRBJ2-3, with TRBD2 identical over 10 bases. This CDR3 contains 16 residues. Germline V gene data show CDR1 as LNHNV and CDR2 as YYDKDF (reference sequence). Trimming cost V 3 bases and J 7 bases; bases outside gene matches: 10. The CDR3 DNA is TGTGCCACCAGCAGGGGGAGCGGGGGGGACTGGAATACGCAGTATTTT. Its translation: CATSRGSGGDWNTQYF.

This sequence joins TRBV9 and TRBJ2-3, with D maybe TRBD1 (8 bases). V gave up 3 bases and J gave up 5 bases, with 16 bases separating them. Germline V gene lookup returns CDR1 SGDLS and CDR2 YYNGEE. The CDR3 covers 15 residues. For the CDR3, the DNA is TGTGCCAGCAGCGGACGGACAGGGAGGGGAGATACGCAGTATTTT. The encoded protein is CASSGRTGRGDTQYF.

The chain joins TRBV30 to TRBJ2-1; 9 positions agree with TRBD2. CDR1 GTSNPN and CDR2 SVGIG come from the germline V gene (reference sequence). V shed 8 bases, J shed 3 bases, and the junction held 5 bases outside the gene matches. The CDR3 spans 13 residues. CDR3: CAGGLANYNEQFF. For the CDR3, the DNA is TGTGCCGGCGGACTAGCGAACTACAATGAGCAGTTCTTC.

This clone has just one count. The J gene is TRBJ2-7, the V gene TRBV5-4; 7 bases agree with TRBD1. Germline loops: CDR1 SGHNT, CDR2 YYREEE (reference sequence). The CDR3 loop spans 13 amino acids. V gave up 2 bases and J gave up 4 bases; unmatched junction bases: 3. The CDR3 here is CASSFDRAYEQYF. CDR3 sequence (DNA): TGTGCCAGCAGCTTTGACAGGGCGTACGAGCAGTACTTC.

The CDR3 region has the DNA TGTGCCAGCAGCTTTTTGGGCGGGAGGGCCGGGGATACGCAGTATTTT. Its protein is CASSFLGGRAGDTQYF. The chain couples TRBV11-2 to TRBJ2-3; 9 bases map to TRBD2. Germline V gene data show CDR1 as SGHAT and CDR2 as FQNNGV. This CDR3 spans 16 amino acids. The V gene end was trimmed by 3 bases and the J gene end by 6 bases; junction bases not matched to a gene: 10.

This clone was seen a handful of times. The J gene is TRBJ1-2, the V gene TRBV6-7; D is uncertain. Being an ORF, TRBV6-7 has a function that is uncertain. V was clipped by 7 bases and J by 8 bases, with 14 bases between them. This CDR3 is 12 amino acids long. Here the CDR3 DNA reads TGTGCCAGCACACATCGGGGTGTCGGCTACACCTTC. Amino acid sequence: CASTHRGVGYTF.

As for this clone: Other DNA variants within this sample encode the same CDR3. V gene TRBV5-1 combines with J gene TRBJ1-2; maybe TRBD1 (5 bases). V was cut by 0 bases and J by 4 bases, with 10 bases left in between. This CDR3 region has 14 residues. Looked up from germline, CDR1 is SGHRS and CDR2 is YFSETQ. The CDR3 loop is CASSLGQGGYGYTF. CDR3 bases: TGCGCCAGCAGCTTGGGCCAGGGCGGCTATGGCTACACCTTC.

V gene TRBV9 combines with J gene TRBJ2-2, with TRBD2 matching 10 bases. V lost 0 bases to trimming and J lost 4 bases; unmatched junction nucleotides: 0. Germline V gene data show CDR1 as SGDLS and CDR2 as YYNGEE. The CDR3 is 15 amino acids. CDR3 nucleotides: TGTGCCAGCAGCGTAGGGACTAGCGGCACCGGGGAGCTGTTTTTT. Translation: CASSVGTSGTGELFF.

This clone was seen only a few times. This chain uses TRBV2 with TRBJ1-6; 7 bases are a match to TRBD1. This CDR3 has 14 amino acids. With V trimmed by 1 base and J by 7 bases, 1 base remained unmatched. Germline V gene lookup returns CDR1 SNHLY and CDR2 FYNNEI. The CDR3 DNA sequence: TGTGCCAGCAGTGAAGGACAGGGCAATTCACCCCTCCACTTT. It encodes CASSEGQGNSPLHF.

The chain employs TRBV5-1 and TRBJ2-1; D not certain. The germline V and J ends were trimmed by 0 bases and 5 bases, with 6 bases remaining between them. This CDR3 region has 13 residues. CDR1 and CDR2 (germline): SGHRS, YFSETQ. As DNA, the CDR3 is TGCGCCAGCAGCTTGGCCCAGGACAATGAGCAGTTCTTC. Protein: CASSLAQDNEQFF. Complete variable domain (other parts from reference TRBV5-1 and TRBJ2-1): KAGVTQTPRYLIKTRGQQVTLSCSPISGHRSVSWYQQTPGQGLQFLFEYFSETQRNKGNFPGRFSGRQFSNSRSEMNVSTLELGDSALYLCASSLAQDNEQFFGPGTRLTVL.

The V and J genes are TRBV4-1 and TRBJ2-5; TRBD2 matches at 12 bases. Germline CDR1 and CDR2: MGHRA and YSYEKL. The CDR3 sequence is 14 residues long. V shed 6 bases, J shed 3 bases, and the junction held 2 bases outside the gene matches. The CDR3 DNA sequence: TGCGCCAGCAGTCGACTAGCGGGGGAAGAGACCCAGTACTTC. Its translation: CASSRLAGEETQYF.

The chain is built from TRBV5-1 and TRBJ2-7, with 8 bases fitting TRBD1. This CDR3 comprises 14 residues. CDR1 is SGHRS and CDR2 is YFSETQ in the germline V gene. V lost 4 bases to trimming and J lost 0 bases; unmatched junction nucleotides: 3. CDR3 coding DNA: TGCGCCAGCAGCCGGGACAGGAGCTCCTACGAGCAGTACTTC. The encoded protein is CASSRDRSSYEQYF.

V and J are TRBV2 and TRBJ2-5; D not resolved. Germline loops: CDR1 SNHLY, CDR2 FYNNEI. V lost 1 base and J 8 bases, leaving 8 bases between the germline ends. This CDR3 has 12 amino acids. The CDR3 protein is CASSEEAPTQYF. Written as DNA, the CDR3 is TGTGCCAGCAGTGAAGAAGCCCCCACCCAGTACTTC.

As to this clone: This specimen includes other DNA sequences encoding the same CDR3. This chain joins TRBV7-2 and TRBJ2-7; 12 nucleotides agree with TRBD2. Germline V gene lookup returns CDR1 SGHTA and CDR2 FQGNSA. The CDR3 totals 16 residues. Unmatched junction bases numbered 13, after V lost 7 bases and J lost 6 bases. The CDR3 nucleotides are TGTGCCAGCATCAGAAGTACCCTAGCGGGGGGGCGCGAGCAGTACTTC. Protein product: CASIRSTLAGGREQYF. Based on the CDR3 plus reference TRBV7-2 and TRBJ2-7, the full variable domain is GAGVSQSPSNKVTEKGKDVELRCDPISGHTALYWYRQSLGQGLEFLIYFQGNSAPDKSGLPSDRFSAERTGGSVSTLTIQRTQQEDSAVYLCASIRSTLAGGREQYFGPGTRLTVT.

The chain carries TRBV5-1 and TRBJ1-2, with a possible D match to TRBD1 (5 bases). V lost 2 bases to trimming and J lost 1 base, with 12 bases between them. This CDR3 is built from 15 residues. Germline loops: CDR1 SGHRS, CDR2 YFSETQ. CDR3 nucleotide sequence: TGCGCCAGCAGCTTAAACAGGCTGAATAACTATGGCTACACCTTC. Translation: CASSLNRLNNYGYTF.

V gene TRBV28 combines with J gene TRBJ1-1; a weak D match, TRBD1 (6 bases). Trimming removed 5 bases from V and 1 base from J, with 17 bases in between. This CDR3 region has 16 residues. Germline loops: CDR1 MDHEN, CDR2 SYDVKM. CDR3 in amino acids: CASSAGWGGPNTEAFF. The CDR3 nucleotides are TGTGCCAGCAGTGCAGGTTGGGGGGGCCCGAACACTGAAGCTTTCTTT.

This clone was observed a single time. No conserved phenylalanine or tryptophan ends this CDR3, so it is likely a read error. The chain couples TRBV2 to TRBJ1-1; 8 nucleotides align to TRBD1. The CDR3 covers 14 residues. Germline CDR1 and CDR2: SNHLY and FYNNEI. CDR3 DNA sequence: TGTGCCAGCACTGAACAGGGGGAGAACACTGAAGCTTTCTCT. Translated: CASTEQGENTEAFS.

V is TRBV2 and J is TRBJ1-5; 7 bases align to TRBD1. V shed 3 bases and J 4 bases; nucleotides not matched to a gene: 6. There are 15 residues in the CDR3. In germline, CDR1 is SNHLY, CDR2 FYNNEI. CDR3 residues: CASSDFAGGNQPQHF. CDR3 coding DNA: TGTGCCAGCAGTGATTTTGCAGGGGGGAATCAGCCCCAGCATTTT.